Given below is one TCR beta chain in context. The data were obtained in a study of shared clonotypes between healthy human individuals. TCRdb keeps only in-frame clones here, not all; method: immunoSEQ multiplex PCR. The table has 550,000 to 850,000 clones, 55% to 80% seen once. Germline-derived CDR1 and CDR2 are SGHDT and YYEEEE. The V and J ends lost 0 bases and 5 bases respectively, with 20 bases between them. There are 18 residues in the CDR3. This sequence originates from a woman aged 25 to 39 in good health. This sequence joins TRBV5-6 and TRBJ2-2, with a tentative D call TRBD1 (6 bases). Sequencing was performed on memory CD4+ T cells sorted from blood. The sample's subset: CD45RA-negative fraction. The CDR3 DNA follows: TGTGCCAGCAGCTTGGGACCGTCCCCTACAGGGCGGACCGGGGAGCTGTTTTTT. It encodes CASSLGPSPTGRTGELFF. Based on the CDR3 plus reference TRBV5-6 and TRBJ2-2, the full variable domain is DAGVTQSPTHLIKTRGQQVTLRCSPKSGHDTVSWYQQALGQGPQFIFQYYEEEERQRGNFPDRFSGHQFPNYSSELNVNALLLGDSALYLCASSLGPSPTGRTGELFFGEGSRLTVL.